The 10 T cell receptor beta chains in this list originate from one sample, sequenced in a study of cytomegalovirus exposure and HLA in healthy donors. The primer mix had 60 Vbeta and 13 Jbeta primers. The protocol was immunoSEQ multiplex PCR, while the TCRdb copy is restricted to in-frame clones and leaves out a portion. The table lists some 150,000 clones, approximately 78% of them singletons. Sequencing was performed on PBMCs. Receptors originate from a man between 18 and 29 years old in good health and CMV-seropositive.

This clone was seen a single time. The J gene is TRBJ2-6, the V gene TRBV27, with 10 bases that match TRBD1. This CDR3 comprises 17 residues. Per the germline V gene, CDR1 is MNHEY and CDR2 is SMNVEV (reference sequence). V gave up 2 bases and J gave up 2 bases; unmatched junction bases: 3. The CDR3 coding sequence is TGTGCCAGCAGTTTAGACAGGGGGCAGGCTGGGGCCAACGTCCTGACTTTC. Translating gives CASSLDRGQAGANVLTF.

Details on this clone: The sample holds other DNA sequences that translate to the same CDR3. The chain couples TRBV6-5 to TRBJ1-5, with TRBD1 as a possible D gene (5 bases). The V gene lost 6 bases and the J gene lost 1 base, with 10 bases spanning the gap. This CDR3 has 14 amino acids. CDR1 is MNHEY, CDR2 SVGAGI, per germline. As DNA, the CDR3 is TGTGCCAGCAGCCTCGACAGAAGCAATCAGCCCCAGCATTTT. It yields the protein CASSLDRSNQPQHF.

The CDR3 sequence: CASSSLDLAYEQYF. The DNA for the CDR3 is TGTGCCAGCAGCTCTCTGGACTTAGCCTACGAGCAGTACTTC. The chain uses TRBV7-9 and TRBJ2-7, with D possibly matching TRBD2 (5 bases). The V and J ends lost 4 bases and 2 bases respectively, with 12 bases between them. The CDR3 has 14 residues. Germline V lookup: CDR1 SEHNR, CDR2 FQNEAQ (reference sequence).

The CDR3 DNA reads TGTGCCAGCAGCGCTGGGAGCGAGCAGTACTTC. Encoded protein: CASSAGSEQYF. The chain recombines TRBV5-4 with TRBJ2-7, with D possibly matching TRBD2 (5 bases). CDR3 length: 11 amino acids. Per germline, CDR1 SGHNT and CDR2 YYREEE (reference sequence). Trimming stripped 4 bases from V and 6 bases from J, with 8 bases between.

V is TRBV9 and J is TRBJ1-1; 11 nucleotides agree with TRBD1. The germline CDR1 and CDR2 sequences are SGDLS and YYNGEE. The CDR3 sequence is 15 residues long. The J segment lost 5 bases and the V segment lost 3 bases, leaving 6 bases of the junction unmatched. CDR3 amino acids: CASSERTGGFTEAFF. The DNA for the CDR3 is TGTGCCAGCAGCGAGAGGACAGGGGGCTTTACTGAAGCTTTCTTT.

CDR3 residues: CASSSGILTGNQPQHF. CDR3 DNA: TGTGCCAGCAGTTCCGGGATCCTTACGGGCAATCAGCCCCAGCATTTT. This chain uses TRBV28 with TRBJ1-5; D is unclear. Germline V gene sequence: CDR1 MDHEN, CDR2 SYDVKM. Trimming pared 4 bases from V and 2 bases from J, leaving 15 bases between. The CDR3 is 16 amino acids. Full variable domain (remainder filled in from reference TRBV28 and TRBJ1-5): DVKVTQSSRYLVKRTGEKVFLECVQDMDHENMFWYRQDPGLGLRLIYFSYDVKMKEKGDIPEGYSVSREKKERFSLILESASTNQTSMYLCASSSGILTGNQPQHFGDGTRLSIL.

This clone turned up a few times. For the CDR3, the DNA is TGTGCCAGTAGCTCGACTAGCGGGAGCTCCTACAATGAGCAGTTCTTC. Protein product: CASSSTSGSSYNEQFF. V and J are TRBV19 and TRBJ2-1, with 12 bases identical to TRBD2. CDR1 and CDR2 (germline): LNHDA, SQIVND (reference sequence). Trimming cost V 6 bases and J 0 bases; bases outside gene matches: 3. The CDR3 length is 16 residues.

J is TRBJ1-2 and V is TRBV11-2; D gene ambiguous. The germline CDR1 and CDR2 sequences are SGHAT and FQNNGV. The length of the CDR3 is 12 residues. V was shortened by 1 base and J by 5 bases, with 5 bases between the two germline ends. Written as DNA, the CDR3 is TGTGCCAGCAGCTTAGGGCGGTATGGCTACACCTTC. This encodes CASSLGRYGYTF.

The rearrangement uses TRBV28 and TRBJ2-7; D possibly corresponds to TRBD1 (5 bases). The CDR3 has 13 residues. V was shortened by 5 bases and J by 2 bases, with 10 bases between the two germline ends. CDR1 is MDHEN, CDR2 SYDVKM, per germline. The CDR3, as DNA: TGTGCCAGCAGTATAAGGGGCCCCTACGAGCAGTACTTC. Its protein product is CASSIRGPYEQYF.

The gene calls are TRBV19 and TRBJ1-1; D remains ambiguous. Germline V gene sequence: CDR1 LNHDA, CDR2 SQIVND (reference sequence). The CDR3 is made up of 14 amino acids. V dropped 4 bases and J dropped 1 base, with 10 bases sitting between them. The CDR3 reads CASSTAVWNTEAFF. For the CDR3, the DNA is TGTGCCAGTAGTACCGCGGTGTGGAACACTGAAGCTTTCTTT.